The 5 T cell receptor beta chains below come from one sample, sequenced in a study of identical twins. Via MiXCR, TCRdb re-called the 5' RACE reads, giving one row per CDR3 protein. The repertoire includes about 700,000 distinct CDR3 sequences, 8.6% of them detected once, and approximately 0.89% sits in the top ten. These records were also assigned to another study, of yellow fever vaccine responses in identical twins.

The material sequenced was PBMCs. These receptors were taken from a woman aged 18 to 35 in good health.

This clonotype showed up just a few times. This chain uses TRBV25-1 with TRBJ2-7; possibly TRBD2 for D (5 bases). The CDR3 runs to 13 residues. Trimming shortened V by 6 bases and J by 2 bases, and 11 bases separated the two germline ends. The germline gives CDR1 MGHDK, CDR2 SYGVNS. In nucleotides, the CDR3 is TGTGCCAGCAGGGGAAGCGGAACCTACGAGCAGTACTTC. Protein product: CASRGSGTYEQYF.

The V gene is TRBV7-8, the J gene TRBJ2-1; 10 positions match TRBD2. Losses at the gene ends were 5 bases for V and 3 bases for J; bases not matched to a gene: 13. This CDR3 spans 18 amino acids. The germline CDR1 and CDR2 sequences are SGHVS and FQNEAQ. The CDR3 is CASSRRADTSGDYNEQFF. CDR3 sequence (DNA): TGTGCCAGCAGCCGGCGGGCCGATACTAGCGGGGACTACAATGAGCAGTTCTTC.

This clonotype has a count of ten or more. The genes are TRBV20-1 and TRBJ2-2; D not certain. V was pared by 0 bases and J by 1 base, with 12 bases between. Per the germline V gene, CDR1 is DFQATT and CDR2 is SNEGSKA (reference sequence). CDR3 length equals 16 residues. As DNA, the CDR3 is TGCAGTGCTAGAGATTCCACATCTAAGAACACCGGGGAGCTGTTTTTT. Protein product: CSARDSTSKNTGELFF.

This clonotype was counted between two and nine times. This chain uses TRBV4-3 with TRBJ2-7; possibly TRBD1 for D (6 bases). Trimming cost V 0 bases and J 5 bases, with 11 bases left between them. CDR3 size: 14 residues. Germline V lookup: CDR1 LGHNA, CDR2 YSLEER. The CDR3 loop reads CASSQEGGPHEQYF. The CDR3 DNA reads as TGCGCCAGCAGCCAAGAAGGGGGTCCGCACGAGCAGTACTTC.

This clonotype was found many times. The chain combines TRBV29-1 with TRBJ1-2, with 8 bases identical to TRBD1. V lost 5 bases, J lost 7 bases, and 9 bases stayed unmatched. Germline lookup yields CDR1 SQVTM and CDR2 ANQGSEA. The CDR3 totals 13 residues. The CDR3 loop is CSVPPQGAGGYTF. The CDR3 nucleotides read TGCAGCGTTCCCCCTCAGGGGGCAGGTGGCTACACCTTC.